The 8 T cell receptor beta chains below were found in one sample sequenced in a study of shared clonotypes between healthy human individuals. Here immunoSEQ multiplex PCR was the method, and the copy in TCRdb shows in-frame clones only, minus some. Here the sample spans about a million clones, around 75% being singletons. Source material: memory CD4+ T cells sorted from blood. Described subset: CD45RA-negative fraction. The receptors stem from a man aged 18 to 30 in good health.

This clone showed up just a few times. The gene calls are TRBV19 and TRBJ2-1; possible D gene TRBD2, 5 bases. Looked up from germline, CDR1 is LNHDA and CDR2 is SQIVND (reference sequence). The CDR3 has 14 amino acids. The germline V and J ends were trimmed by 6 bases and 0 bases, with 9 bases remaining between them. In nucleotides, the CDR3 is TGTGCCAGTAGGAGGGAATTCTCCTACAATGAGCAGTTCTTC. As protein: CASRREFSYNEQFF.

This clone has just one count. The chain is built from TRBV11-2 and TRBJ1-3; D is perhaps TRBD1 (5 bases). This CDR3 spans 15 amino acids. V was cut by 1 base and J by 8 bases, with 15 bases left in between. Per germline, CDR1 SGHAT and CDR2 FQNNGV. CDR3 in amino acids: CASSLGARAEDTIYF. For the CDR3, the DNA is TGTGCCAGCAGCTTAGGGGCCAGGGCTGAAGACACCATATATTTT.

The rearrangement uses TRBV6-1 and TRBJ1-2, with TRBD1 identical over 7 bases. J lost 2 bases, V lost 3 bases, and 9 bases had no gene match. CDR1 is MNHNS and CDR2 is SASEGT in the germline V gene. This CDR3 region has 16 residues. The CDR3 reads CASSDRSRGRNYGYTF. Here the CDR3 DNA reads TGTGCCAGCAGTGATAGGTCGAGGGGGCGGAACTATGGCTACACCTTC.

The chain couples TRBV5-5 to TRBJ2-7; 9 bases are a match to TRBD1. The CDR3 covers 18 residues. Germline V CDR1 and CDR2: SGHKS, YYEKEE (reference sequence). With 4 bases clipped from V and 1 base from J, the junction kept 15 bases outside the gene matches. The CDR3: CASSRRSTGTGSSYEQYF. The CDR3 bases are TGTGCCAGCAGCCGTCGATCGACCGGGACAGGGTCATCCTACGAGCAGTACTTC.

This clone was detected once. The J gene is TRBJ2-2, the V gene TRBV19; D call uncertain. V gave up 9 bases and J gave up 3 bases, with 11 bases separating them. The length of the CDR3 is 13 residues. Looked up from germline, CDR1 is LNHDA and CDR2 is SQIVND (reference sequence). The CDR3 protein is CASRVYHTGELFF. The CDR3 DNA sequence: TGTGCCAGCCGGGTTTATCACACCGGGGAGCTGTTTTTT.

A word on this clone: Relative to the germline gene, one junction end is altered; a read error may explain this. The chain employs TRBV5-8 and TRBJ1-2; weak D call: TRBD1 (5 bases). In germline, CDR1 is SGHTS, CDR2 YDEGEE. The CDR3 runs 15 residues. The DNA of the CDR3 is TGTGCCAGCAGCCGCCGGAGGGGCGGTAACAATGGCTACACCTTC. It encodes CASSRRRGGNNGYTF.

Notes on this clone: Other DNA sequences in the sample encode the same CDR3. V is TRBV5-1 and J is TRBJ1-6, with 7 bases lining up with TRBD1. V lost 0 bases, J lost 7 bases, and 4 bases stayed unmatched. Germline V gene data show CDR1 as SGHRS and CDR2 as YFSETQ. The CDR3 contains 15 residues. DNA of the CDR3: TGCGCCAGCAGCTTGGGACAGGGAGGAAATTCACCCCTCCACTTT. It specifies CASSLGQGGNSPLHF.

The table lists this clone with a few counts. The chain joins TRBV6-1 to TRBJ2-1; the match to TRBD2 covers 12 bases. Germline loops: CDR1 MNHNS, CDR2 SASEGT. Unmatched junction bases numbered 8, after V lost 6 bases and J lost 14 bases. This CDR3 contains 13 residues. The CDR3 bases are TGTGCCAGCAGCGCTAGCGGGAGGGGTGAAGAGTTCTTC. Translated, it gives CASSASGRGEEFF.